The clone carrying this T cell receptor beta chain was counted a single time. Antigen: not known. CDR3 size: 13 residues. Trimming stripped 10 bases from V and 1 base from J, with 13 bases between. CDR1 is SNHLY and CDR2 is FYNNEI in the germline V gene. The data originate from a study of cytomegalovirus exposure and HLA in healthy donors. Study findings and constraints: In vitro checks showed that a few CMV-associated chains really do target CMV antigens. CMV serostatus was the only immune exposure information that was available. Cytomegalovirus-associated TCR beta chains were listed, numbering over 150.

PCR primers comprised 60 Vbeta and 13 Jbeta primers. Using immunoSEQ multiplex PCR, the repertoire was profiled, and TCRdb retains in-frame clones only, with some absent. Of roughly 100,000 clones in the sample, approximately 76% were seen once. V usage is TRBV2 and J usage is TRBJ1-1, with D maybe TRBD1 (5 bases). Sequenced sample: PBMCs. The receptor's source is a man in his forties or fifties in good health and CMV-seronegative. CDR3 sequence (DNA): TGTGCCACCTCAAATCAGGGGAACACTGAAGCTTTCTTT. Translation gives CATSNQGNTEAFF.